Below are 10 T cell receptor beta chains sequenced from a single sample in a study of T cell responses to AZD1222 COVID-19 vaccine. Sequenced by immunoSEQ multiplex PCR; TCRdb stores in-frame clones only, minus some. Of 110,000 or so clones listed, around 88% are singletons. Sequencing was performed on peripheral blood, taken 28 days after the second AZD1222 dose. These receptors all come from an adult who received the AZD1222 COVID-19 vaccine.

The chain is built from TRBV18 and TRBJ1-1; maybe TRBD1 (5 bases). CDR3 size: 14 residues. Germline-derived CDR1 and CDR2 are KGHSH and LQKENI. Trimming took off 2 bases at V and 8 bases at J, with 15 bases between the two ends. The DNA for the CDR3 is TGTGCCAGCTCACCATCTGGGGGATCTGGAGAAGCTTTCTTT. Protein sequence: CASSPSGGSGEAFF. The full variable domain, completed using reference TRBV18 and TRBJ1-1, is NAGVMQNPRHLVRRRGQEARLRCSPMKGHSHVYWYRQLPEEGLKFMVYLQKENIIDESGMPKERFSAEFPKEGPSILRIQQVVRGDSAAYFCASSPSGGSGEAFFGQGTRLTVV.

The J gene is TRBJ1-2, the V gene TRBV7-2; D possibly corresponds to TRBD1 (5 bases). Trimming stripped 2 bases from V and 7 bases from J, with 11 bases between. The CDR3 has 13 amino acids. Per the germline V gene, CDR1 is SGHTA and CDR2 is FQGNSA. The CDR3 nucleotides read TGTGCCAGCAGCTTAAACCCCGGGGGTGGCTACACCTTC. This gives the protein CASSLNPGGGYTF.

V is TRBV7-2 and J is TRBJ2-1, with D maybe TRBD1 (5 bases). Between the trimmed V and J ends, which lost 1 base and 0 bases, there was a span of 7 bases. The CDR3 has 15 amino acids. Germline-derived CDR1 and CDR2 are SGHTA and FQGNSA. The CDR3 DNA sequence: TGTGCCAGCAGCTTAGACACAGGCTCCTACAATGAGCAGTTCTTC. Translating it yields CASSLDTGSYNEQFF.

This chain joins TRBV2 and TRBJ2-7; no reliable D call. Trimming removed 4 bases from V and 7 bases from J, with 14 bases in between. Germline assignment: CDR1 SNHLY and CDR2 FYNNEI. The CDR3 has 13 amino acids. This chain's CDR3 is CASSGNGAGEQYF. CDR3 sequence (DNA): TGTGCCAGCAGTGGGAACGGAGCCGGGGAGCAGTACTTC.

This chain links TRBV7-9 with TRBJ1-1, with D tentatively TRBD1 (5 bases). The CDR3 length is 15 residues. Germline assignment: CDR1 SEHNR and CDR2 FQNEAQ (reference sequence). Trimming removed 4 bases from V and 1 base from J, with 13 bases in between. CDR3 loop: CASSSPGLQNTEAFF. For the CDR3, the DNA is TGTGCCAGCAGCTCCCCGGGACTGCAGAACACTGAAGCTTTCTTT.

The CDR3 region has the DNA TGTGCCACCCGTGCATCTCTCTTCTCTGGAAACACCATATATTTT. Translating it yields CATRASLFSGNTIYF. The chain has TRBV10-3 and TRBJ1-3; D is ambiguous. V lost 10 bases and J lost 0, with 16 bases in between. Germline CDR1 reads ENHRY; CDR2 reads SYGVKD. The CDR3 sequence is 15 residues long.

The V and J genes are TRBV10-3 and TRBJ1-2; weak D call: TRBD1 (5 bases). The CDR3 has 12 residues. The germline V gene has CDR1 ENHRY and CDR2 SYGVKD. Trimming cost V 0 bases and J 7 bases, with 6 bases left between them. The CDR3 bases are TGTGCCATCAGTGAGTCTGGGGGTGGCTACACCTTC. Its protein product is CAISESGGGYTF.

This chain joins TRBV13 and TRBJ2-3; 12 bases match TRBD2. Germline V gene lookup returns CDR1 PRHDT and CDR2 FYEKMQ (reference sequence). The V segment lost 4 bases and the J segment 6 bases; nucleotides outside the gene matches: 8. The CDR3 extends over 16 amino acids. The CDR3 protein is CASSSLAGGTSDTQYF. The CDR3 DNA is TGTGCCAGCAGCTCCCTAGCGGGGGGGACATCCGATACGCAGTATTTT.

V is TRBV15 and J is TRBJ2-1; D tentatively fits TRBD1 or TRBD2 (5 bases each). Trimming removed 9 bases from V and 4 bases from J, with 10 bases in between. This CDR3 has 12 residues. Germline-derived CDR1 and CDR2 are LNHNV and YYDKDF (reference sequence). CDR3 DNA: TGTGCCACAAGTGAGGGGTACAATGAGCAGTTCTTC. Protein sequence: CATSEGYNEQFF.

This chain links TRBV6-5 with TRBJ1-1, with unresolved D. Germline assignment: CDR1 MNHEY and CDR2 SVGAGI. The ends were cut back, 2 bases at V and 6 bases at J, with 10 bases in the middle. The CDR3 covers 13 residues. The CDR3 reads CASSYRTSAEAFF. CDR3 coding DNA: TGTGCCAGCAGTTACCGGACGTCCGCTGAAGCTTTCTTT.